One TCR beta chain is described in this entry. Measured with immunoSEQ multiplex PCR; TCRdb has only the in-frame clones, and not every one. The sample holds some 130,000 clones, about 89% seen once. The CDR3 length is 15 residues. The ends lost 4 bases at V and 6 bases at J; junction bases unmatched: 9. Germline values: CDR1 SGHDT, CDR2 YYEEEE. This sample is drawn from a study of blood T cell repertoires in COVID-19. Across the study: The United States, Italy and Spain supplied acute and convalescent COVID-19 samples. The analysed material was cDNA or gDNA that came from T cells, B-cell-depleted T cells, or PBMCs.

The V call is TRBV5-6, the J call TRBJ2-3; 9 nucleotides align to TRBD1. This receptor was identified in a man between 60 and 70 years old with active or convalescent COVID-19. Sequencing used peripheral blood. The CDR3 DNA sequence: TGTGCCAGCAGCACGGGGACAGGGAGAGAGGATACGCAGTATTTT. It specifies CASSTGTGREDTQYF.